The clone carrying this T cell receptor beta chain was found many times. The sample belongs to a study of human T cells and chemical hapten exposure. Study summary: Patch tests put 0.01% DPC on the upper back, read at 6 days.

The time point here: pre-sensitization, week 0. Treatment indicated: therapeutic diphenylcyclopropenone sensitization with weekly scalp DPC. The study drew its donors from alopecia patients who were 18 to 70 years old and suitable for DPC. In the library, unique molecular identifiers were attached to individual cDNA molecules. TCRdb used MiXCR to reprocess the RACE reads, holding one entry per CDR3 protein. Of roughly 100,000 distinct CDR3 sequences in the sample, 8% to 10% were seen once. The CDR3 covers 18 residues. V trimming: 4 bases; J trimming: 7 bases; junction bases outside the gene matches: 16.

Sequencing used whole blood, obtained in connection with sensitization to the hapten diphenylcyclopropenone (DPC). The chain carries TRBV23-1 and TRBJ1-4, with 9 bases matching TRBD1. TRBV23-1 falls under the ORF class, with uncertain function. The receptor was derived from a woman aged 40 to 50 with alopecia areata. Some clones in this sample may be carry-over from other donors' samples. The chain's CDR3 is CASSPSGQGGQLCEKLFF. The CDR3 nucleotides read TGCGCCAGCAGTCCCTCGGGACAGGGCGGCCAACTATGTGAAAAACTGTTTTTT.